This T cell receptor (beta chain) was identified in a study of OX40 agonist ivuxolimab in advanced cancers. Overall study context: The study enrolled dose-escalation patients with hepatocellular carcinoma, melanoma, renal cell or head and neck cancer. Among those treated, three patients had partial responses, one with hepatocellular carcinoma and two with cutaneous melanoma. From roughly 20 to 79 years was the age range, with a mean of about 54 years, and approximately 84% were male. General study findings and limits: Also present in some nonresponders was a low level of normalized T-cell clonal expansion.

The repertoire was sequenced with immunoSEQ multiplex PCR; TCRdb's copy has only in-frame clones and lacks some. The table records 90,000 or so clones, around 91% of them present only once. Comment on this clone: What it binds is not known.

Germline values: CDR1 SGDLS, CDR2 YYNGEE. The CDR3 has 16 residues. V was cut by 0 bases and J by 0 bases, with 12 bases left in between. The specimen comprised CD4+ or CD8+ T cells sorted from blood, sampled in a trial of the OX40 agonist ivuxolimab. The sequence was obtained from an adult with an advanced solid tumor such as melanoma, head and neck, liver or kidney cancer. The chain combines TRBV9 with TRBJ1-1, with no clear D. CDR3 DNA: TGTGCCAGCAGCGTAGGGGTGGAGGCCTTGAACACTGAAGCTTTCTTT. It specifies CASSVGVEALNTEAFF.